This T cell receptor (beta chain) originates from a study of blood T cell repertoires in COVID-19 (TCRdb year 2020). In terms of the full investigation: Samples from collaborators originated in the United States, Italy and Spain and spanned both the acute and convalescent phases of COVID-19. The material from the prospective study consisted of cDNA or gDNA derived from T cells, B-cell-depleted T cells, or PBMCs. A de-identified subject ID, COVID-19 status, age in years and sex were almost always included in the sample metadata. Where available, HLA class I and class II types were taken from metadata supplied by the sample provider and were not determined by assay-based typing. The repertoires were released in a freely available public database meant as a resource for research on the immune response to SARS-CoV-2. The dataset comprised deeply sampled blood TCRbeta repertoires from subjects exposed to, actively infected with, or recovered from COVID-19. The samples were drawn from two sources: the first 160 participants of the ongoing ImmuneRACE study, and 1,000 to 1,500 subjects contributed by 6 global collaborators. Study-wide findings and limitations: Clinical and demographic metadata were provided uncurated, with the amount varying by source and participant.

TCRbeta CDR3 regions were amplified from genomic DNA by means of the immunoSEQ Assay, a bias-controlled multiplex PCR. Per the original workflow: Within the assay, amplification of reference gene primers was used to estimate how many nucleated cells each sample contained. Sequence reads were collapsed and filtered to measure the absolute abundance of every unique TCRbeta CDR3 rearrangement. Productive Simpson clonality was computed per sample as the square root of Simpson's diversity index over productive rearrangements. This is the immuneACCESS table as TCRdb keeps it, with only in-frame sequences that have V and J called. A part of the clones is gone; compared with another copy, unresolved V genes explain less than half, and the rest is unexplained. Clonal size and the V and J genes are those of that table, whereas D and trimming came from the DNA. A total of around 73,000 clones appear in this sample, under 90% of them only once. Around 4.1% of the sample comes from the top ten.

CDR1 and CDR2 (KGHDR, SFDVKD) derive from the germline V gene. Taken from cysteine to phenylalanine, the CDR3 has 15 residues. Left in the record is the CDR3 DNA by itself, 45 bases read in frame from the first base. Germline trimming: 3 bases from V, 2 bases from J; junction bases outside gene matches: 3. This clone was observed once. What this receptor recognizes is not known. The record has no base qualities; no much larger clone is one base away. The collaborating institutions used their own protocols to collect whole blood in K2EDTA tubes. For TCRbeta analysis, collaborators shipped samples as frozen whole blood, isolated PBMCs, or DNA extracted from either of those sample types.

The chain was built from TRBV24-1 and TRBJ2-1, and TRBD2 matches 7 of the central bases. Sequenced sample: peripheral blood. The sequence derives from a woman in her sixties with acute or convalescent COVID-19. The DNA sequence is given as TGTGCCACCAGTGATATACTAGCGACCTACAATGAGCAGTTCTTC. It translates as CATSDILATYNEQFF.